Sequencing of this TCR beta chain was carried out in a study of spatial heterogeneity in lung cancer. Study at large: Detection of beta-chain sequences consistently exceeded that of alpha-chain sequences. Study observations and caveats: Ubiquitous expanded tumor TCRs showed up in blood more at resection than follow-up.

V was clipped by 0 bases and J by 11 bases, with 8 bases between them. The V gene's germline CDR1 is GTSNPN and CDR2 SVGIG (reference sequence). This CDR3 comprises 11 residues. TCRdb called the 5' RACE reads again in MiXCR, with one record for every CDR3 protein. The table shows just under 40,000 distinct CDR3 sequences, with around 5.5% occurring only once. This clonotype was detected many times. Its antigen is currently unknown. The time point here: sample taken at primary tumor resection. Whole RNA from tumor, nontumor lung or frozen PBMC was sequenced unsorted. Donation came from 70 or so patients with untreated early-stage non-small cell lung cancer.

The sequences come from PBMCs, collected at surgery. The chain is built from TRBV30 and TRBJ2-1; D gene uncertain. This sequence was found in a male donor with early-stage non-small cell lung cancer. The CDR3 here is CAWSVLSQQFF. CDR3 in DNA: TGTGCCTGGAGTGTACTCAGTCAGCAGTTCTTC.